This T cell receptor (beta chain) appears in the sequencing data of a study of Graves' ophthalmopathy and Graves' hyperthyroidism. For repertoire sequencing, the TCR beta CDR3 regions were amplified from RNA transcripts. RT-PCR was first run with HTBI primers, then multiplex PCR in a second round. Via MiXCR, TCRdb re-called the multiplex PCR reads, giving one row per CDR3 protein. The sample carries 500,000 to 700,000 distinct CDR3 sequences, about 40% recorded once. The receptor was isolated from an adult man with Graves' hyperthyroidism. The sequenced sample consisted of peripheral blood or thyroid tissue (not recorded which).

CDR3 in amino acids: CASSYVDGPYGYTF. For the CDR3, the DNA is TGTGCCAGCTCCTACGTCGACGGGCCGTATGGCTACACCTTC. The chain has TRBV25-1 and TRBJ1-2; the D is unclear. V was trimmed by 8 bases and J by 5 bases, leaving 18 bases between them. The germline CDR1 and CDR2 sequences are MGHDK and SYGVNS. This CDR3 is 14 amino acids long.